These T cell receptor beta chains were read from a single sample in a study of blood T cell repertoires in COVID-19. TCRdb keeps only in-frame clones here, not all; method: immunoSEQ multiplex PCR. The sample records fewer than 300,000 clones, over 75% being singletons. The sequenced material came from PBMCs or T cells enriched from blood (not recorded which). Every receptor here comes from a woman aged 25 to 39 who had recovered from COVID-19. Both conserved end residues are part of each CDR3. Each record gives: D gene, J gene, V gene, clone size, CDR3 protein, CDR3 DNA. D genes are given only for firm matches. The size of a clone is reported for some rows only, either as once, few or many, or as a class for expanded clones.

>NA|TRBJ1-1|TRBV25-1|NA
CASRQTGMNTEAFF
TGTGCCAGCAGGCAGACAGGCATGAACACTGAAGCTTTCTTT
>TRBD2|TRBJ2-7|TRBV19|NA
CASSPGPREAGYEQYF
TGTGCCAGTAGTCCCGGGCCGCGGGAGGCCGGATACGAGCAGTACTTC
>NA|TRBJ2-7|TRBV5-1|NA
CASGSGTPPWWRATYEQYF
TGCGCCAGCGGTTCCGGGACACCACCATGGTGGCGGGCCACCTACGAGCAGTACTTC
>TRBD1|TRBJ1-6|TRBV28|NA
CASSLGTGVYSPLHF
TGTGCCAGCAGTTTAGGGACAGGGGTGTATTCACCCCTCCACTTT
>TRBD2|TRBJ2-3|TRBV19|NA
CATIGPPERGSTDTQYF
TGTGCCACCATCGGACCTCCAGAGCGGGGTAGCACAGATACGCAGTATTTT
>NA|TRBJ2-3|TRBV6-5|NA
CASSYFEGSTDTQYF
TGTGCCAGCAGTTACTTCGAGGGCAGCACAGATACGCAGTATTTT
>NA|TRBJ1-2|TRBV7-3|NA
CASSREPRADGGYTF
TGTGCCAGCAGCCGAGAACCTAGAGCCGACGGTGGCTACACCTTC
>NA|TRBJ1-2|TRBV28|few
CASISPPNYGYTF
TGTGCCAGCATCTCCCCTCCCAACTATGGCTACACCTTC
>TRBD1|TRBJ2-1|TRBV14|once
CASSFRTGGYNEQFF
TGTGCCAGCAGTTTTAGGACAGGGGGCTACAATGAGCAGTTCTTC
>NA|TRBJ1-1|TRBV27|NA
CASSFRNTEAFF
TGTGCCAGCAGTTTTCGGAACACTGAAGCTTTCTTT
>NA|TRBJ2-1|TRBV9|once
CASSVTLSEQFF
TGTGCCAGCAGCGTAACCCTCAGTGAGCAGTTCTTC
>NA|TRBJ2-4|TRBV11-2|NA
CASSLEVGGAKNIQYF
TGTGCCAGCAGCTTAGAGGTCGGGGGTGCCAAAAACATTCAGTACTTC
>TRBD1|TRBJ1-1|TRBV14|once
CASSRGTVTEAFF
TGTGCCAGCAGCCGGGGGACAGTGACTGAAGCTTTCTTT
>NA|TRBJ1-4|TRBV6-1|NA
CASSDGTTDNEKLFF
TGTGCCAGCAGTGATGGGACAACTGATAATGAAAAACTGTTTTTT
>NA|TRBJ1-5|TRBV20-1|few
CSASRGQQKYSNQPQHF
TGCAGTGCTAGTCGTGGACAGCAAAAATATAGCAATCAGCCCCAGCATTTT
>NA|TRBJ2-3|TRBV28|once
CASSLYPTGLHTDTQYF
TGTGCCAGCAGTTTATACCCGACAGGCCTGCACACAGATACGCAGTATTTT
>NA|TRBJ1-4|TRBV2|NA
CASSEVRAVNEKLFF
TGTGCCAGCAGTGAGGTCAGGGCCGTGAATGAAAAACTGTTTTTT
>TRBD2|TRBJ2-5|TRBV9|NA
CASSVDGLAGGQETQYF
TGTGCCAGCAGCGTAGATGGACTAGCGGGAGGGCAAGAGACCCAGTACTTC
>TRBD1|TRBJ2-2|TRBV7-9|NA
CASSQTDRSNTGELFF
TGTGCCAGCAGCCAAACGGACAGGTCGAACACCGGGGAGCTGTTTTTT
>NA|TRBJ2-1|TRBV6-5|NA
CASSYSLRRFYNEQFF
TGTGCCAGCAGTTACTCGTTGCGGCGGTTCTACAATGAGCAGTTCTTC
>NA|TRBJ2-7|TRBV6-5|NA
CASSYRRAYEQYF
TGTGCCAGCAGTTACAGGCGGGCCTACGAGCAGTACTTC
>NA|TRBJ1-5|TRBV6-5|NA
CASSPLGSNQPQHF
TGTGCCAGCAGTCCCTTGGGCAGCAATCAGCCCCAGCATTTT
>NA|TRBJ1-5|TRBV6-5|NA
CASSPFSRSNQPQHF
TGTGCCAGCAGCCCGTTCTCCCGTAGCAATCAGCCCCAGCATTTT
>TRBD1|TRBJ2-2|TRBV6-5|NA
CASNGTGGDTGELFF
TGTGCCAGCAATGGGACAGGGGGGGATACCGGGGAGCTGTTTTTT
>NA|TRBJ1-6|TRBV14|NA
CASSLLAGYNSPLHF
TGTGCCAGCAGCCTCCTGGCCGGGTATAATTCACCCCTCCACTTT
>TRBD1|TRBJ1-1|TRBV25-1|NA
CASRESGQVNTEAFF
TGTGCCAGCCGCGAATCGGGACAGGTGAACACTGAAGCTTTCTTT
>TRBD2|TRBJ2-2|TRBV5-1|NA
CASSRLAGGINTGELFF
TGCGCCAGCAGTCGACTAGCGGGAGGAATCAACACCGGGGAGCTGTTTTTT
>TRBD1|TRBJ1-5|TRBV7-6|NA
CASSPGQEDQPQHF
TGTGCCAGCAGCCCGGGACAGGAGGATCAGCCCCAGCATTTT
>NA|TRBJ1-2|TRBV28|NA
CASSFLLQVGYTF
TGTGCCAGCAGTTTCCTTTTACAGGTTGGCTACACCTTC
>TRBD1|TRBJ2-2|TRBV3-1/TRBV3-2|once
CASSQAPGQGSGELFF
TGTGCCAGCAGCCAAGCCCCGGGACAGGGGTCCGGGGAGCTGTTTTTT
>TRBD1|TRBJ2-7|TRBV19|NA
CASSLRDSSYEQYF
TGTGCCAGTAGTCTTAGGGACAGCTCCTACGAGCAGTACTTC
>TRBD2|TRBJ2-7|TRBV18|NA
CASSLSRTKLGREVGWEQYF
TGTGCCAGCTCACTATCACGGACTAAGCTGGGGCGGGAGGTGGGCTGGGAGCAGTACTTC
>TRBD1|TRBJ1-1|TRBV18|few
CASSPTRGWGTEAFF
TGTGCCAGCTCACCAACCAGGGGGTGGGGAACTGAAGCTTTCTTT